This T cell receptor beta chain was observed in a study of follicular helper T cells after annual influenza vaccination. Study-wide points: Plasmablast frequency change correlated with clonality change in ICOS+CD38+ cTfh.

Regarding this clone: Its antigen remains unknown.

Time point noted: 2013-2014 season, 7 days after vaccination. CDR3 length equals 11 residues. CDR1 and CDR2 from the germline V gene are ENHRY and SYGVKD. Between the trimmed V and J ends, which lost 2 bases and 9 bases, there was a span of 5 bases. This table comes from immunoSEQ multiplex PCR, and its TCRdb copy is limited to in-frame clones, with some not included. The sample has just over 8,500 clones; more than 80% are singletons. The chain links TRBV10-3 to TRBJ2-1; D not resolved. The TCR sequence derives from an adult who received the influenza vaccine. The sample consisted of CXCR5+ CD38- circulating T follicular helper cells from blood, taken 7 days after influenza vaccination. The subset here: circulating Tfh, non-naive CD4+CXCR5+PD-1+ (ICOS+CD38+ or ICOS-CD38-). In nucleotides, the CDR3 is TGTGCCATCAGTGAGGGAGTTGAGCAGTTCTTC. Protein product: CAISEGVEQFF.